This record covers a single T cell receptor (beta chain). The entry originates in a study of shared clonotypes between healthy human individuals. The repertoire was sequenced with immunoSEQ multiplex PCR; TCRdb's copy has only in-frame clones and lacks some. The table has just over 2,000,000 clones, 95% seen once. This CDR3 has 16 amino acids. Sequenced input: naive CD4+ T cells sorted from blood. Subset defined: CD45RA+ positively selected. This clonotype was sampled from a young man in good health. The chain combines TRBV1 with TRBJ2-4; TRBD2, the D gene given by the table, was not confirmed from the DNA. TRBV1 is tagged as a pseudogene. In nucleotides, the CDR3 is TGCACCAGCAGCCCCACTAAGGGGACTTTCCAAAACATTCAGTACTTC. Its translation: CTSSPTKGTFQNIQYF.